This passage covers 10 T cell receptor beta chains from one sample sequenced in a study of OX40 agonist ivuxolimab in advanced cancers. The assay was immunoSEQ multiplex PCR, and TCRdb's table has in-frame clones only and misses some. The sample includes fewer than 75,000 clones, about 85% of them seen just once. The material was CD4+ or CD8+ T cells sorted from blood, obtained in a trial of the OX40 agonist ivuxolimab. Source of these receptors: an adult with an advanced solid tumor such as melanoma, head and neck, liver or kidney cancer.

V gene TRBV7-6 combines with J gene TRBJ2-7, with 11 bases that match TRBD2. After removal of 0 bases from V and 7 bases from J, the junction contained 2 bases not matched to a gene. The CDR3 runs to 14 residues. The germline V gene has CDR1 SGHVS and CDR2 FNYEAQ. CDR3: CASSLATSGGEQYF. CDR3 nucleotides: TGTGCCAGCAGCTTAGCAACTAGCGGGGGAGAGCAGTACTTC.

The V and J genes are TRBV2 and TRBJ1-5, with 8 bases matching TRBD1. Per the germline V gene, CDR1 is SNHLY and CDR2 is FYNNEI. The junction had 8 bases not matched to a gene; V was cut back by 6 bases and J by 1 base. There are 16 residues in the CDR3. The chain's CDR3 is CASSLQGGLSNQPQHF. CDR3 bases: TGTGCCAGCAGCTTACAGGGGGGACTCAGCAATCAGCCCCAGCATTTT. The whole variable domain, filled in from reference TRBV2 and TRBJ1-5, reads EPEVTQTPSHQVTQMGQEVILRCVPISNHLYFYWYRQILGQKVEFLVSFYNNEISEKSEIFDDQFSVERPDGSNFTLKIRSTKLEDSAMYFCASSLQGGLSNQPQHFGDGTRLSIL.

In this sample, this clone turned up a few times. The chain links TRBV7-8 to TRBJ2-7, with TRBD2 as a possible D gene (5 bases). The CDR3 is 14 amino acids. Germline CDR1 and CDR2: SGHVS and FQNEAQ. Trimming left V 8 bases short and J 7 bases short, with 21 bases between. CDR3 coding DNA: TGTGCCAGCGGTAAAGCGGTTCCCGGCGGGGAGCAGTACTTC. The encoded protein is CASGKAVPGGEQYF.

The chain uses TRBV5-1 and TRBJ2-7; TRBD1 aligns across 8 bases. The V segment lost 4 bases and the J segment 1 base; nucleotides outside the gene matches: 13. The CDR3 sequence is 17 residues long. Germline CDR1 and CDR2: SGHRS and YFSETQ. The CDR3 is CASSPVPAGGESYEQYF. CDR3 nucleotides: TGCGCCAGCAGCCCCGTCCCGGCAGGGGGCGAGTCCTACGAGCAGTACTTC.

The chain couples TRBV19 to TRBJ2-1; the D is unclear. Germline V lookup: CDR1 LNHDA, CDR2 SQIVND (reference sequence). The CDR3 loop spans 11 amino acids. The chain's CDR3 is CGWAHDNEQFF. As DNA, the CDR3 is TGTGGGTGGGCCCACGACAATGAGCAGTTCTTC.

V and J are TRBV6-5 and TRBJ1-5, with a possible D match to TRBD1 (6 bases). The V gene lost 5 bases and the J gene lost 6 bases, with 14 bases spanning the gap. The germline CDR1 and CDR2 sequences are MNHEY and SVGAGI. CDR3 length equals 14 residues. The DNA of the CDR3 is TGTGCCAGCAGTCTATCAGGGGTTGCTCAGCCCCAGCATTTT. Encoded protein: CASSLSGVAQPQHF.

The chain is built from TRBV19 and TRBJ1-3; D remains unclear. The CDR3 totals 17 residues. V was trimmed by 3 bases and J by 3 bases, leaving 18 bases between them. Germline loops: CDR1 LNHDA, CDR2 SQIVND (reference sequence). The CDR3 loop is CASSIEGMARYGNTIYF. The CDR3 bases are TGTGCCAGTAGTATTGAAGGGATGGCCCGATATGGAAACACCATATATTTT. The full variable domain, completed using reference TRBV19 and TRBJ1-3, is DGGITQSPKYLFRKEGQNVTLSCEQNLNHDAMYWYRQDPGQGLRLIYYSQIVNDFQKGDIAEGYSVSREKKESFPLTVTSAQKNPTAFYLCASSIEGMARYGNTIYFGEGSWLTVV.

CDR3 protein: CASSLTPRATEAFF. The CDR3 DNA is TGTGCCAGCAGCTTAACACCCCGGGCCACTGAAGCTTTCTTT. The chain links TRBV7-3 to TRBJ1-1; D is unclear. CDR1 SGHTA and CDR2 FQGTGA come from the germline V gene. There are 14 residues in the CDR3. Trimming cost V 0 bases and J 4 bases, with 9 bases left between them.

CDR3: CASSTIAGAVTQYF. The CDR3 nucleotides are TGTGCCAGCAGCACTATAGCGGGAGCCGTGACCCAGTACTTC. The chain joins TRBV11-2 to TRBJ2-5, with 9 bases that match TRBD2. The germline V gene encodes CDR1 SGHAT and CDR2 FQNNGV. Trimming cost V 5 bases and J 7 bases; bases outside gene matches: 8. There are 14 residues in the CDR3.

J is TRBJ1-4 and V is TRBV28; no firm D call. Trimming took 7 bases from V and 7 from J, leaving 10 bases between them. The CDR3 sequence is 12 residues long. Germline V gives CDR1 MDHEN, CDR2 SYDVKM. CDR3 nucleotide sequence: TGTGCCAGCACCCCTCAAGGTGAAAAACTGTTTTTT. It translates to CASTPQGEKLFF.